Shown below are 32 T cell receptor beta chains from a single sample sequenced in a study of T cells in women clearing cervical HPV infection (dated by TCRdb to between 2017 and 2018). Library preparation employed the immunoSEQ multiplex PCR assay. Entries here come from immuneACCESS through TCRdb and include only in-frame sequences with V and J called. Some clones fail to appear in such tables; in the studies checked, an unresolved V gene covers under half of the shortfall, and the cause of the remainder is unknown. The table held for this sample gives tens of thousands of clones. The ten top clones hold 35% of the sample. Sequenced sample: blood buffy coat. These receptors all come from a woman between 18 and 75 years old with a cervical HPV16 infection that either progressed to CIN3+ or cleared (not recorded which).

The part of the CDR3 DNA that was read is TGCGCCAGCAGCACTAGCGGGACACCCTACAATGAG. Translating gives CASSTSGTPYNE. The entire CDR3 reads CASSTSGTPYNEQFF. The V gene is TRBV5-1, the J gene TRBJ2-1; 10 positions match TRBD2. Read coverage stops 3 residues before the CDR3 terminus; the germline J gene supplies the remainder. Germline CDR1 and CDR2: SGHRS and YFSETQ. This CDR3 region has 15 residues. V was pared by 4 bases and J by 2 bases, with 3 bases of the junction left unmatched.

Concerning this clone itself: The read halts 3 residues ahead of the CDR3 end, with the missing end drawn from the germline J gene. This chain uses TRBV6-2 or TRBV6-3 with TRBJ1-1; D is perhaps TRBD1 (6 bases). Germline-derived CDR1 and CDR2 are MNHEY and SVGEGT. CDR3 length equals 13 residues. Trimming took off 7 bases at V and 1 base at J, with 10 bases between the two ends. CDR3 protein: CASNRDKNTEAFF. The sequenced CDR3 bases are TGTGCCAGCAACCGGGACAAGAACACTGAA.

CDR3 bases read: TGTGCCAGCTCACCACCTTTTGGACAGACCGACTCTGGGGCCAACGTA. Its translation is CASSPPFGQTDSGANV. The full-length CDR3 reads as CASSPPFGQTDSGANVLFF. The chain has TRBV18 and TRBJ1-4; TRBD1 is a possible D gene (6 bases). From the germline J gene comes the end of the CDR3, since the read stops 3 residues before it. Germline V gene lookup returns CDR1 KGHSH and CDR2 LQKENI. CDR3 length: 19 amino acids.

Regarding this clone: The read terminates 3 residues before the CDR3 end, so the remaining end is supplied by the germline J gene. The chain uses TRBV19 and TRBJ2-7; 9 bases agree with TRBD2. Germline CDR1 reads LNHDA; CDR2 reads SQIVND (reference sequence). V shed 8 bases and J 2 bases; nucleotides not matched to a gene: 7. The CDR3 spans 14 residues. CDR3 DNA, as far as it was read: TGTGCCAGTCGTCCTAGCGGGATAGCCTACGAG. Translated, it gives CASRPSGIAYE. The whole CDR3 protein is CASRPSGIAYEQYF.

Turning to this clone: With the read ending 3 residues before the CDR3 end, the germline J gene is used to fill in that end. Additional DNA sequences in this sample encode the identical CDR3. The chain is built from TRBV19 and TRBJ1-3, with TRBD1 identical over 10 bases. The J segment lost 0 bases and the V segment lost 5 bases, leaving 13 bases of the junction unmatched. The CDR3 loop spans 19 amino acids. CDR1 is LNHDA and CDR2 is SQIVND in the germline V gene (reference sequence). The DNA read from the CDR3 is TGTGCCAGTAGTGCCGGGACAGGGGCCACCCTCATCTCTGGAAACACC. This translates into CASSAGTGATLISGNT. The CDR3, in full, reads CASSAGTGATLISGNTIYF.

Concerning this clone: Read coverage stops 3 residues before the CDR3 terminus; the germline J gene supplies the remainder. The V and J genes are TRBV14 and TRBJ1-1, with D hard to call. The germline gives CDR1 SGHDN, CDR2 FVKESK. The CDR3 sequence is 14 residues long. V lost 3 bases, J lost 1 base, and 9 bases lay in between. The CDR3 reads CASSQETRNTEAFF. The CDR3 bases that were read are TGTGCCAGCAGCCAGGAGACTAGGAACACTGAA.

Details on this clone: The CDR3 end falls 3 residues outside the read, so it is completed with the germline J gene. The rearrangement joins TRBV7-9 to TRBJ1-1; 8 positions match TRBD1. The CDR3 has 15 amino acids. Unmatched junction bases numbered 10, after V lost 5 bases and J lost 5 bases. CDR1 SEHNR and CDR2 FQNEAQ come from the germline V gene (reference sequence). The part of the CDR3 DNA that was read is TGTGCCAGCAGCCCCAGGACAGGGAGGCGAACTGAA. Translating it yields CASSPRTGRRTE. The complete CDR3 sequence is CASSPRTGRRTEAFF.

With regard to this clone: Read data end 3 residues before the CDR3 end; the end is taken from the germline J gene. The chain employs TRBV19 and TRBJ1-2; 9 bases are a match to TRBD1. Germline lookup yields CDR1 LNHDA and CDR2 SQIVND (reference sequence). This CDR3 comprises 15 residues. Unmatched junction bases numbered 8, after V lost 6 bases and J lost 3 bases. The CDR3: CASSLAQGADYGYTF. CDR3 bases read: TGTGCCAGTAGCCTAGCACAGGGGGCGGACTATGGC.

Comment on this clone: The CDR3 extends 3 residues past the end of the read, so its final part is completed from the germline J gene. The rearrangement uses TRBV27 and TRBJ2-7, with TRBD1 matching over 11 bases. This CDR3 is built from 14 residues. Germline values: CDR1 MNHEY, CDR2 SMNVEV (reference sequence). V gave up 5 bases and J gave up 3 bases; unmatched junction bases: 3. The CDR3 DNA, read in part, is TGTGCCAGCAGTCTGGGACAGGGGGACTACGAG. Residues: CASSLGQGDYE. The entire CDR3 reads CASSLGQGDYEQYF.

Concerning this clone: From the germline J gene comes the end of the CDR3, since the read stops 3 residues before it. The chain uses TRBV20-1 and TRBJ2-1; 8 nucleotides agree with TRBD2. CDR3 length: 14 residues. Germline assignment: CDR1 DFQATT and CDR2 SNEGSKA (reference sequence). J was trimmed by 6 bases and V by 6 bases; bases with no gene match: 10. The CDR3 DNA, read in part, is TGCAGTGCCCCCCTAGCGGGCCATAGCAATGAG. It is translated as CSAPLAGHSNE. In full, the CDR3 is CSAPLAGHSNEQFF.

Comment on this clone: Read data end 3 residues before the CDR3 end; the end is taken from the germline J gene. This chain links TRBV7-2 with TRBJ1-1; unclear D gene. CDR3 length: 14 amino acids. V was cut by 2 bases and J by 3 bases, with 10 bases left in between. Germline-derived CDR1 and CDR2 are SGHTA and FQGNSA. The CDR3 sequence is CASSLTAEDTEAFF. The CDR3 bases that were read are TGTGCCAGCAGCTTAACGGCGGAAGACACTGAA. Full variable domain (outside the CDR3, taken from reference TRBV7-2 and TRBJ1-1): GAGVSQSPSNKVTEKGKDVELRCDPISGHTALYWYRQSLGQGLEFLIYFQGNSAPDKSGLPSDRFSAERTGGSVSTLTIQRTQQEDSAVYLCASSLTAEDTEAFFGQGTRLTVV.

As concerns this clone: Sequencing ends 3 residues short of the CDR3 end; the germline J gene provides the rest. V is TRBV18 and J is TRBJ2-3, with D unclear. This CDR3 has 15 amino acids. Germline CDR1 KGHSH, CDR2 LQKENI. Between the trimmed V and J ends, which lost 1 base and 1 base, there was a span of 9 bases. This chain's CDR3 is CASSPRATGTDTQYF. Incomplete CDR3 DNA: TGTGCCAGCTCACCACGTGCGACTGGCACAGATACG.

A remark on this clone: The read falls 3 residues short of the CDR3 end, and the missing part is taken from the germline J gene. V gene TRBV30 combines with J gene TRBJ1-1; a possible D gene is TRBD1 (5 bases). The CDR3 loop spans 12 amino acids. Germline loops: CDR1 GTSNPN, CDR2 SVGIG (reference sequence). V was pared by 7 bases and J by 1 base, with 10 bases between. CDR3 in amino acids: CASSGPNTEAFF. CDR3 DNA (partial): TGTGCCTCTTCAGGGCCGAACACTGAA.

This clone is identified as medium-sized (0.01 to 0.1%) from frequency. The read stops 3 residues short of the end of the CDR3; the missing end is completed from the germline J gene. V gene TRBV29-1 combines with J gene TRBJ1-2; 7 positions agree with TRBD1. Germline lookup yields CDR1 SQVTM and CDR2 ANQGSEA. The length of the CDR3 is 13 residues. J was trimmed by 4 bases and V by 6 bases; bases with no gene match: 8. CDR3 in amino acids: CSVDRTGLYGYTF. Incomplete CDR3 DNA: TGCAGCGTCGATAGGACAGGTCTCTATGGC.

About this clone itself: The CDR3 end lies 3 residues beyond the end of the read and is filled in from the germline J gene. The chain recombines TRBV7-9 with TRBJ2-7; the D gene is possibly TRBD2 (6 bases). Per the germline V gene, CDR1 is SEHNR and CDR2 is FQNEAQ (reference sequence). This CDR3 contains 13 residues. Trimming pared 0 bases from V and 5 bases from J, leaving 8 bases between. This chain's CDR3 is CASSLAGGNEQYF. The CDR3 DNA, read in part, is TGTGCCAGCAGCTTAGCCGGGGGAAACGAG.

Notes on this clone: The DNA ends 3 residues before the CDR3 does, and the rest of the CDR3 is filled in from the germline J gene. V gene TRBV20-1 combines with J gene TRBJ2-1, with TRBD1 matching 7 bases. V lost 1 base and J lost 5; bases outside the gene matches: 2. The CDR3 consists of 13 residues. Germline V CDR1 and CDR2: DFQATT, SNEGSKA (reference sequence). Partial CDR3 DNA: TGCAGTGCTAGAGGGGACAGTAACAATGAG. Protein product: CSARGDSNNE. Given in full, the CDR3 is CSARGDSNNEQFF.

With respect to this clone: The CDR3 end lies 3 residues beyond the end of the read and is filled in from the germline J gene. The chain uses TRBV5-4 and TRBJ1-1, with D uncertain. CDR1 is SGHNT, CDR2 YYREEE, per germline (reference sequence). This CDR3 region has 12 residues. Trimming left V 4 bases short and J 5 bases short, with 9 bases between. CDR3 loop: CASSPDFTEAFF. CDR3 DNA, as far as it was read: TGTGCCAGCAGCCCGGACTTTACTGAA.

Concerning this clone itself: The CDR3 end falls 3 residues outside the read, so it is completed with the germline J gene. The chain employs TRBV19 and TRBJ2-1; TRBD2 matches 10 bases. The trim removed 5 bases at V and 2 bases at J, leaving 3 bases unmatched. Germline lookup yields CDR1 LNHDA and CDR2 SQIVND (reference sequence). This CDR3 contains 15 residues. CDR3: CASSGTSVTYNEQFF. The DNA read from the CDR3 is TGTGCCAGTAGTGGGACTAGCGTAACCTACAATGAG.

Concerning this clone: With the read ending 3 residues before the CDR3 end, the germline J gene is used to fill in that end. The rearrangement joins TRBV7-2 to TRBJ2-5; possible D gene TRBD1, 5 bases. The CDR3 totals 14 residues. The V gene's germline CDR1 is SGHTA and CDR2 FQGNSA. V was clipped by 0 bases and J by 4 bases, with 9 bases between them. CDR3 in amino acids: CASSLAGVGETQYF. The covered CDR3 bases are TGTGCCAGCAGCTTAGCAGGGGTCGGAGAGACC.

As for this clone: The read is 3 residues too short to cover the CDR3 end, so that end is filled in from the germline J gene. The V gene is TRBV7-3, the J gene TRBJ2-7; TRBD2 might be the D (6 bases). Germline CDR1 is SGHTA and CDR2 is FQGTGA. The CDR3 loop spans 21 amino acids. V shed 1 base and J shed 3 bases, with 31 bases lying between them. CDR3 in amino acids: CASSLKFGGALSQSLHYEQYF. CDR3 bases read: TGTGCCAGCAGCTTAAAATTCGGGGGAGCTCTGTCTCAGTCCCTTCACTACGAG. The variable domain in full, with the rest retrieved from reference TRBV7-3 and TRBJ2-7, is GAGVSQTPSNKVTEKGKYVELRCDPISGHTALYWYRQSLGQGPEFLIYFQGTGAADDSGLPNDRFFAVRPEGSVSTLKIQRTERGDSAVYLCASSLKFGGALSQSLHYEQYFGPGTRLTVT.

With respect to this clone: The read terminates 3 residues before the CDR3 end, so the remaining end is supplied by the germline J gene. This chain links TRBV10-3 with TRBJ2-6; 9 nucleotides align to TRBD2. This CDR3 is 16 amino acids long. The germline gives CDR1 ENHRY, CDR2 SYGVKD. With 8 bases clipped from V and 1 base from J, the junction kept 6 bases outside the gene matches. CDR3 DNA (partial): TGTGCCATCGGTAGCGGGGGAACTTCTGGGGCCAACGTC. It is translated as CAIGSGGTSGANV. The complete CDR3 sequence is CAIGSGGTSGANVLTF.

Note on this clone: Read coverage stops 3 residues before the CDR3 terminus; the germline J gene supplies the remainder. This sequence joins TRBV20-1 and TRBJ2-3; 13 nucleotides match TRBD2. Per germline, CDR1 DFQATT and CDR2 SNEGSKA (reference sequence). V shed 6 bases, J shed 7 bases, and the junction held 10 bases outside the gene matches. This CDR3 contains 15 residues. The sequenced part of the CDR3 DNA is TGCAGTGCCCTGGGACTAGCGGGACTATCGAATACG. Translating it yields CSALGLAGLSNT. Given in full, the CDR3 is CSALGLAGLSNTQYF.

About this clone itself: Sequencing ends 3 residues short of the CDR3 end; the germline J gene provides the rest. The rearrangement uses TRBV18 and TRBJ2-5, with a weak D call TRBD1 (5 bases). Germline V gene data show CDR1 as KGHSH and CDR2 as LQKENI. The CDR3 has 16 residues. CDR3 amino acids: CASSPLQRELTDTQYF. The DNA read from the CDR3 is TGTGCCAGCTCACCATTGCAGCGTGAGTTGACAGATACC.

Note on this clone: From the germline J gene comes the end of the CDR3, since the read stops 3 residues before it. The chain recombines TRBV7-8 with TRBJ1-1; D gene unclear. CDR1 and CDR2 from the germline V gene are SGHVS and FQNEAQ. V lost 6 bases and J lost 0, with 14 bases in between. CDR3 size: 15 residues. CDR3 DNA (partial): TGTGCCAGCAGTCTAGAGGCTCGCTTGAACACTGAA. Encoded protein: CASSLEARLNTE. The whole CDR3 sequence is CASSLEARLNTEAFF.

As for this clone: The read is 3 residues too short to cover the CDR3 end, so that end is filled in from the germline J gene. Within the sample, other DNA sequences also encode this same CDR3. The gene calls are TRBV19 and TRBJ1-3; possibly TRBD1 for D (5 bases). Germline V lookup: CDR1 LNHDA, CDR2 SQIVND (reference sequence). The CDR3 covers 13 residues. Deletions cut 11 bases from V and 0 bases from J, with 11 bases between. The chain's CDR3 is CAGEDTSGNTIYF. The CDR3 DNA, read in part, is TGTGCCGGGGAGGACACCTCTGGAAACACC.

Points on this clone: The DNA ends 3 residues before the CDR3 does, and the rest of the CDR3 is filled in from the germline J gene. Other nucleotide sequences from this sample produce the same CDR3. The chain is built from TRBV7-2 and TRBJ1-3; 9 bases map to TRBD1. CDR3 length equals 14 residues. Losses at the gene ends were 3 bases for V and 7 bases for J; bases not matched to a gene: 4. Germline V gives CDR1 SGHTA, CDR2 FQGNSA. CDR3 bases read: TGTGCCAGCAGCTTGGGACAGGGTTGGAACACC. Encoded protein: CASSLGQGWNT. The full CDR3 is CASSLGQGWNTIYF.

For this clone: Sequencing ends 3 residues short of the CDR3 end; the germline J gene provides the rest. The chain has TRBV7-9 and TRBJ2-5, with TRBD2 identical over 13 bases. This CDR3 region has 14 residues. V dropped 4 bases and J dropped 5; count of bases not matched to a gene: 1. Germline lookup yields CDR1 SEHNR and CDR2 FQNEAQ (reference sequence). CDR3 DNA, as far as it was read: TGTGCCAGCAGCTGGGGACTAGCGGGGGAGACC. Translation: CASSWGLAGET. The whole CDR3 is CASSWGLAGETQYF. The whole variable domain, filled in from reference TRBV7-9 and TRBJ2-5, reads DTGVSQNPRHKITKRGQNVTFRCDPISEHNRLYWYRQTLGQGPEFLTYFQNEAQLEKSRLLSDRFSAERPKGSFSTLEIQRTEQGDSAMYLCASSWGLAGETQYFGPGTRLLVL.

With regard to this clone: The observed sequence ends 3 residues before the CDR3 terminus, with the missing tail filled in from the germline J gene. The J gene is TRBJ1-6, the V gene TRBV20-1; a possible D gene is TRBD1 (5 bases). Trimming shortened V by 0 bases and J by 6 bases, and 15 bases separated the two germline ends. CDR1 and CDR2 (germline): DFQATT, SNEGSKA (reference sequence). This CDR3 has 16 residues. CDR3 amino acids: CSAREGGSLSNSPLHF. Partial CDR3 DNA: TGCAGTGCTAGAGAGGGGGGAAGTCTGAGTAATTCACCC.

Notes on this clone: Sequencing ends 3 residues short of the CDR3 end; the germline J gene provides the rest. The chain recombines TRBV6-2 or TRBV6-3 with TRBJ2-1; a weak D match, TRBD2 (5 bases). The length of the CDR3 is 16 residues. Germline-derived CDR1 and CDR2 are MNHEY and SVGEGT. V lost 0 bases, J lost 8 bases, and 17 bases lay in between. The CDR3 bases that were read are TGTGCCAGCAGTTACTCGCTAGCTTCGATCACGCATGAG. It translates to CASSYSLASITHE. In full, the CDR3 is CASSYSLASITHEQFF.

With regard to this clone: The read terminates 3 residues before the CDR3 end, so the remaining end is supplied by the germline J gene. V and J are TRBV5-4 and TRBJ2-5; 9 nucleotides agree with TRBD1. Losses at the gene ends were 4 bases for V and 5 bases for J; bases not matched to a gene: 9. The V gene's germline CDR1 is SGHNT and CDR2 YYREEE (reference sequence). This CDR3 has 15 residues. The CDR3 spells CASSPRTGEPETQYF. The CDR3 DNA, read in part, is TGTGCCAGCAGCCCCAGGACAGGGGAGCCGGAGACC.

With regard to this clone: The CDR3 end falls 3 residues outside the read, so it is completed with the germline J gene. This rearrangement joins TRBV6-1 to TRBJ2-7; D is uncertain. Germline CDR1 and CDR2: MNHNS and SASEGT. Trimming took off 4 bases at V and 2 bases at J, with 6 bases between the two ends. This CDR3 has 12 amino acids. Incomplete CDR3 DNA: TGTGCCAGCAGTGTTATAGCCTACGAG. Translating it yields CASSVIAYE. In full, the CDR3 is CASSVIAYEQYF.

To note about this clone: The read stops 3 residues short of the end of the CDR3; the missing end is completed from the germline J gene. J is TRBJ2-3 and V is TRBV19; 7 positions match TRBD1. This CDR3 has 15 amino acids. Germline-derived CDR1 and CDR2 are LNHDA and SQIVND (reference sequence). CDR3 bases read: TGTGCCAGTAGTCTCCCGGGACAGTCCAATCAGCCG. Protein product: CASSLPGQSNQP. The whole CDR3 reads CASSLPGQSNQPQYF.